The T cell receptor beta chain described here comes from a study of cytomegalovirus exposure and HLA in healthy donors listed by TCRdb under 2017. Study-level background: An earlier analysis of some 600 of the donors reported approximately 260 Gb of sequence data and about 120 million unique TCR beta sequences obtained from approximately 180 million T cells. An early release covering over 500 HLA-typed donors comprised 300 to 350 gigabases of sequencing data and 65 million to 100 million unique TCR sequences. Of the 350 to 450 genotyped donors, around 81% fell in the genetic ancestry cluster associated with self-reported Caucasian donors. The aim of the study was to test whether cataloging public T cell receptors could identify signatures of past pathogen exposure. Using immunosequencing, the study profiled T cell repertoires from some 670 subjects and related those repertoires to cytomegalovirus serostatus. In addition to the first cohort of 666 subjects, a separate validation cohort of 130 or so different subjects was used. High-throughput TCR immunosequencing, statistical association of individual TCRs with disease status, and machine learning were combined to predict cytomegalovirus infection status. In a later analysis, previously published TCR beta repertoires from about 640 donors were re-analyzed and high-resolution HLA genotyping was added so that TCR occurrence patterns could be studied. Rather than using new phenotypic data, the later analysis identified candidate immune exposures from TCR beta sequences and from how often those sequences occurred across donors. In an earlier analysis of 500 to 650 of the donors, high-throughput TCR beta sequencing was used to judge whether each TCR beta V gene segment behaved as functional or pseudogenic. Donor age, sex, ethnicity and CMV serostatus were compiled together with the repertoire data. In a later genetic analysis, genome-wide SNP genotypes for about three fifths of the 666 donors were used, and that subset was treated as a discovery cohort. Every discovery cohort repertoire had been produced on one sequencing platform. HLA typing included class I and class II loci at four-digit resolution. The number of typed donors differed by locus: about 629-630 for A, B, C, DRB1 and DQB1; approximately 520 for DQA1; some 590 for DPA1; and 400 to 480 for DPB1. Because of strong linkage in the cohort, 4 to 6 DR-DQ haplotypes were treated as single units for association and clustering. Among 300 to 450 genotyped donors of the cohort, an average of approximately 240,000 unique TCR beta nucleotide sequences were sequenced per donor, approximately 20% of them non-productive.

Points on this clone: This clone's antigen is unknown. Base-call qualities are not available, and no considerably larger clone is one nucleotide away.

The cohort comprised approximately 700 healthy bone marrow donors. At the time of sampling, all cohort members were nominally healthy, though unrecorded immune exposures were likely present. The donor tested CMV seronegative and was one of the 352 seronegative cohort members. Each donor provided a peripheral blood sample, and peripheral blood mononuclear cells were used for TCR beta sequencing. Genomic DNA extraction from the blood cell samples was performed with the Qiagen DNeasy Blood Extraction Kit. The library was made by the immunoSEQ multiplex PCR assay. For the multiplex PCR, a mixture combining 60 forward primers for TCR Vbeta segments and 13 reverse primers for TCR Jbeta segments was used. Amplification of the CDR3 region of rearranged TCR beta genes was performed with a multiplex PCR assay on genomic DNA. Amplified TCR beta libraries were sequenced as 87-base-pair reads on the Illumina HiSeq System. From the authors' description of their analysis: A later analysis tallied roughly 76 million unique TCR beta chains across the 700 or so repertoires, and approximately 12 million of those chains were shared by two or more donors. To remove PCR and sequencing errors, raw reads were error-corrected and collapsed into unique sequences using a nearest-neighbor algorithm that merged closely related sequences. To assign V, D and J gene segments, CDR3 sequences were aligned to IMGT reference sequences. For a sequence to be retained, a match of at least six nucleotides to both a V gene segment and a J gene segment was required. A rearrangement was called productive if the CDR3 had no stop codons and remained in frame with V and J, and every other rearrangement was called non-productive. Following IMGT convention, CDR3 was defined as the stretch from the second conserved V-encoded cysteine to the conserved J-encoded phenylalanine. In an earlier analysis of more than 550 of the donors, sequences lacking an unambiguous match to a single V gene segment were excluded. An earlier analysis of 450 to 650 of the donors called V segments functional above 56.7% productive rearrangements and segregating when the between-donor standard deviation exceeded 5%. A statistical classification framework was built for diagnosing cytomegalovirus status from the catalog of TCR beta chain sequences. In a later analysis, V and J genes were assigned by comparing TCR nucleotide sequences against IMGT/GENE-DB human TR gene sequences. In a later analysis, CDR3 sequences and most-parsimonious VDJ recombination scenarios were assigned using the TCRdist pipeline. In a later analysis, each TCR beta chain was defined by its CDR3 amino acid sequence together with its V-gene family, and reads without a unique V-gene family were excluded. To address suspected cross-contamination and a sequencing artifact, a later analysis removed around 600 highly shared, low-generation-probability nucleotide sequences. A later analysis calculated a clonal expansion index for each public chain from normalized within-repertoire ranks of inferred template counts. Generation probabilities in a later analysis came from a VDJ recombination model fitted to out-of-frame rearrangements, and those results were checked against IGoR. In a later analysis, TCR-TCR, TCR-HLA and TCR-CMV co-occurrence was scored with hypergeometric tests, and a repertoire-size bias correction was applied to TCR pairs. False discovery rates were estimated in a later analysis by permuting HLA or CMV assignments 20 times. In a later analysis, co-occurring TCRs were grouped with DBSCAN, and TCRdist sequence similarity was added when clustering was performed within HLA-allele-positive subsets. Repertoires with fewer than 30,000 or more than 120,000 public chains, plus five repertoires with anomalous nucleotide sharing, were excluded from co-occurrence clustering. Held by TCRdb, this immuneACCESS table contains in-frame sequences only and omits some clones. Under half of the omission traces to an unresolved V gene where checked; the cause of the rest is unknown. D and trimming were read from the DNA, whereas the V and J calls and clone size are those reported in that table. A total of about 150,000 clones appear in this sample, around 73% of them only once. 1.5% to 2% of the sample is in the top ten clones.

In the germline V gene, CDR1 corresponds to KGHSH and CDR2 to LQKENI. Trimming takes 8 bases off V and 5 bases off J; junction bases not matched to a gene: 5. The CDR3 covers 12 residues, taking in both the cysteine and the phenylalanine. The DNA shown is the 36-base CDR3, in frame from base 1. The paper as a whole reports these results and caveats: Several of the top co-occurrence clusters appeared to be linked to parvovirus B19, influenza, CMV and Epstein-Barr virus, according to a later analysis. A later analysis found that HLA-associated TCR beta chains were more clonally expanded and had lower generation probabilities than equally common non-associated chains. Linkage disequilibrium might explain the correlated functional status among segregating V segments, but an unknown experimental factor could not be excluded. An earlier analysis of around 500 of the donors showed that most TCR beta V segments appeared in productive rearrangements either about 87% or about 30% of the time, which broadly matched IMGT annotations. Assigning TCR associations to individual alleles was difficult when HLA alleles, especially DR and DQ, strongly co-occurred. Three of the identified cytomegalovirus-associated TCR beta chains were confirmed in vitro to be specific for cytomegalovirus antigens. It was suggested by the authors that the approach could potentially be generalized to other disease states and immunological phenotypes. Specific HLA alleles were associated with around 18,000 TCR beta sequences at a false discovery rate of 0.05 in a later analysis. V-gene and J-gene trimming of TCR beta chains was associated with a missense DCLRE1C variant in a later genetic analysis, and the association was replicated in an independent cohort. Because counts were too low, roughly 18 rarely observed V segments, including chromosome 9 orphons, were left out of the earlier analysis of 587 of the donors. The study gave a list of 150 to 200 TCR beta chains associated with cytomegalovirus. Because the 87-base-pair reads could not distinguish some IMGT-functional V segments, including TRBV6-2 and TRBV6-3, those segments were excluded. The sequencing pipeline was judged likely to have produced a cluster of highly shared sequence variants as a technical artifact. Because HLA typing was unavailable for some donors at each locus, only the typed subset was used in association tests. For the cohort, immune exposure information was limited to CMV serostatus. Compared with the roughly 710-donor mean, donors in an Asian-associated ancestry cluster had fewer N-insertions in productive TCRs, according to a later genetic analysis. Sequencing depth was assumed to be roughly uniform across donors in the presence/absence analyses, though that assumption may not hold. In a later analysis, most CMV-associated TCR beta chains were found to appear HLA-restricted, with HLA associations seemingly driven largely by CMV exposure. While some public TCRs were present in many individuals, most TCR sequences turned up only very rarely across donors. A further reported finding was that TCR beta sequences accurately predicted the HLA-A and HLA-B alleles for most subjects in the first cohort. In a later analysis, TCR association rates were found to vary across HLA loci, with the most associated TCRs seen for DRB1 alleles and the fewest for HLA-C alleles. Only TCR beta chains were sequenced in this cohort, and the absence of alpha or paired-chain data limited detectable features. In both the original and validation cohorts, the classifier was reported to diagnose cytomegalovirus status with high specificity and sensitivity.

This sequence was found in a woman under 30 in good health and CMV-seronegative. In this chain, TRBV18 is recombined with TRBJ1-1; 7 bases in the junction line up with TRBD1. The sequenced sample was PBMCs. The nucleotides read TGTGCCAGCCAGGGGGTTAGGACTGAAGCTTTCTTT. It is translated as CASQGVRTEAFF.